The rows below give T cell receptor beta chains drawn from one sample of a study of blood T cells in healthy people across ages. TCRdb used MiXCR to reprocess the 5' RACE reads, holding one entry per CDR3 protein. The table has more than 900,000 distinct CDR3 sequences, 20% to 25% seen once. Another study also made use of these data, one on T cells of mothers and their children.

What was sequenced was blood. These receptors came from a girl aged 2 to 10 in good health. Each CDR3 is given with its conserved first and last residue. Fields, in order: V gene, D gene, J gene, clone size, CDR3 protein, CDR3 DNA. D genes are given only for firm matches. Clone size is shown for a subset of rows, as once, few, many or a class of expanded clone.

TRBV7-9	TRBD1	TRBJ2-6	few	CASSFWDRDPPGANVLTF	TGTGCCAGCAGTTTCTGGGACAGGGATCCCCCCGGGGCCAACGTCCTGACTTTC
TRBV7-2	.	TRBJ1-2	.	CASSFQWDYGYTF	TGTGCCAGCAGCTTCCAGTGGGACTATGGCTACACCTTC
TRBV24-1	.	TRBJ2-1	few	CATSDPVAGANYNEQFF	TGTGCCACCAGTGACCCAGTAGCCGGGGCTAACTACAATGAGCAGTTCTTC
TRBV20-1	.	TRBJ1-2	.	CSAREVGGYNYGYTF	TGCAGTGCTAGAGAGGTGGGGGGCTATAACTATGGCTACACCTTC
TRBV15	.	TRBJ2-7	few	CATSRDPASLYEQYF	TGTGCCACCAGCAGAGATCCAGCATCCCTCTACGAGCAGTACTTC
TRBV10-3	.	TRBJ2-5	few	CATGRGGTQYF	TGTGCCACCGGCAGGGGAGGGACCCAGTACTTC
TRBV7-9	.	TRBJ2-5	many	CASSGQETQYF	TGTGCCAGCAGCGGACAAGAGACCCAGTACTTC
TRBV12-3/TRBV12-4	.	TRBJ1-4	few	CASGTTQEKLFF	TGTGCCAGCGGAACGACGCAGGAAAAACTGTTTTTT
TRBV4-3	.	TRBJ2-5	few	CASSQGPPPQTQYF	TGCGCCAGCAGCCAAGGTCCCCCACCGCAGACCCAGTACTTC
TRBV5-1	TRBD2	TRBJ2-7	.	CASSISSGTRIYEQYF	TGCGCCAGCAGCATAAGCTCCGGGACTAGAATCTACGAGCAGTACTTC
TRBV28	.	TRBJ2-5	few	CATRTWETQYF	TGTGCCACCAGGACCTGGGAGACCCAGTACTTC
TRBV12-3/TRBV12-4	.	TRBJ1-3	.	CASSFILGSGNTIYF	TGTGCCAGCAGTTTTATCTTGGGCTCTGGAAACACCATATATTTT
TRBV6-2/TRBV6-3	TRBD2	TRBJ2-7	.	CASSPPLAETGEQHF	TGTGCCAGCAGCCCCCCACTAGCGGAAACTGGGGAGCAGCACTTC
TRBV9	.	TRBJ2-7	once	CASSVGVGTYEQYF	TGTGCCAGCAGCGTAGGGGTAGGGACCTACGAGCAGTACTTC
TRBV28	.	TRBJ2-7	.	CASSLRDTITYEQYF	TGTGCCAGCAGTTTAAGGGACACCATCACCTACGAGCAGTACTTC
TRBV29-1	TRBD1	TRBJ2-5	few	CSGDRGGTQYF	TGCAGCGGTGACAGGGGGGGGACCCAGTACTTC
TRBV14	.	TRBJ2-1	few	CASSQDVPYNEQFF	TGTGCCAGCAGCCAAGATGTCCCCTACAATGAGCAGTTCTTC
TRBV20-1	TRBD1	TRBJ2-5	.	CSAKDRAASTQYF	TGCAGTGCCAAGGACAGGGCGGCTTCGACCCAGTACTTC
TRBV6-2/TRBV6-3	.	TRBJ2-1	.	CASTIKNEQFF	TGTGCCAGCACCATCAAGAATGAGCAGTTCTTC
TRBV20-1	.	TRBJ1-1	few	CSARVQGYTEAFF	TGCAGTGCTAGGGTTCAGGGGTACACTGAAGCTTTCTTT
TRBV14	.	TRBJ2-1	.	CASSPVLVYNEQFF	TGTGCCAGCAGCCCGGTCCTCGTTTACAATGAGCAGTTCTTC
TRBV7-2	TRBD2	TRBJ2-5	.	CASSSASPGLRETQYF	TGTGCCAGCAGCTCAGCCTCTCCGGGACTAAGGGAGACCCAGTACTTC
TRBV27	TRBD2	TRBJ2-1	few	CASGFSTSPSNEQFF	TGTGCCAGCGGATTTTCGACTAGCCCCTCCAATGAGCAGTTCTTC
TRBV7-9	.	TRBJ2-3	few	CASSQGRTPDTDTQYF	TGTGCCAGCAGCCAAGGCAGGACACCTGACACAGATACGCAGTATTTT
TRBV12-3/TRBV12-4	TRBD1	TRBJ2-5	.	CASSPTEGASKTQYF	TGTGCCAGCAGCCCTACCGAGGGGGCCTCGAAGACCCAGTACTTC
TRBV13	.	TRBJ2-1	.	CASSFSHRGGMSHEQFF	TGTGCCAGCAGCTTCAGCCACAGGGGGGGAATGTCACACGAGCAGTTCTTC
TRBV5-1	.	TRBJ1-2	.	CASSSSPLVDGYTF	TGCGCCAGCAGCTCCAGTCCCTTAGTGGATGGCTACACCTTC
TRBV2	.	TRBJ2-2	few	CASRGERRPGELFF	TGTGCCAGCAGGGGGGAAAGGAGACCCGGGGAGCTGTTTTTT
TRBV6-1	.	TRBJ2-5	many	CASTLQETQYF	TGTGCCAGCACCCTCCAAGAGACCCAGTACTTC
TRBV3-1	.	TRBJ2-6	few	CASSQSPTLSGANVLTF	TGTGCCAGCAGCCAGAGTCCTACTCTGTCTGGGGCCAACGTCCTGACTTTC
TRBV6-1	.	TRBJ2-7	few	CASSEIQQGSYEQYF	TGTGCCAGCAGTGAAATCCAGCAGGGTTCCTACGAGCAGTACTTC
TRBV7-2	.	TRBJ1-1	many	CASSLTERGTEAFF	TGTGCCAGCAGCTTAACGGAGCGAGGCACTGAAGCTTTCTTT
TRBV7-2	.	TRBJ2-5	.	CASTVSVGETQYF	TGTGCCAGCACCGTATCGGTGGGGGAGACCCAGTACTTC
TRBV3-1	.	TRBJ2-5	.	CASSQVRVQTQYF	TGTGCCAGCAGCCAAGTCAGGGTACAGACCCAGTACTTC
TRBV9	TRBD2	TRBJ2-7	few	CASSSSGIQDEQYF	TGTGCCAGCAGCTCAAGCGGGATTCAGGACGAGCAGTACTTC